These T cell receptor beta chains were read from a single sample in a study of early T cells in non-severe SARS-CoV-2 infection. TCRdb processed the 5' RACE reads anew with MiXCR; each CDR3 protein has one entry. The data show more than 70,000 distinct CDR3 sequences, with approximately 10% seen just once and 12% held by the top ten. The sequences come from whole blood, collected at baseline. The receptors originated from an adult who was a healthcare worker with PCR-confirmed SARS-CoV-2 infection or an uninfected control (not recorded which). Each CDR3 is given with its conserved first and last residue. The order of the fields is J gene, clone size, V gene, D gene, CDR3 DNA, CDR3 protein. The D gene is left open where the match is weak. Only some rows state a clone size, as once, few, many or a class for expanded clones.

TRBJ1-3	many	TRBV24-1	NA	TGTGCCACCAAGAGACGGACGTCCTCTGGAAACACCATATATTTT	CATKRRTSSGNTIYF
TRBJ2-7	NA	TRBV7-2	NA	TGTGCCAGCAGCTTGGGGTTCCAAAGCCGGGAGCAGTACTTC	CASSLGFQSREQYF
TRBJ1-1	NA	TRBV11-3	NA	TGTGCCAGCAGCTTACTACAGGGAACTGAAGCTTTCTTT	CASSLLQGTEAFF
TRBJ1-1	NA	TRBV7-9	NA	TGTGCCAGCAGCTTAGGTCAGCAGAATGAAGCTTTCTTT	CASSLGQQNEAFF
TRBJ2-3	many	TRBV12-3/TRBV12-4	NA	TGTGCCAGCAGCGCCGGTACGCAGTATTTT	CASSAGTQYF
TRBJ1-4	many	TRBV7-9	NA	TGTGCCAGCAGCCCAGACCACAAGAGGCAACTGTTTTTT	CASSPDHKRQLFF
TRBJ2-3	many	TRBV6-1	NA	TGTGCCAGCGGACTGAGCACAGATACGCAGTATTTT	CASGLSTDTQYF
TRBJ1-2	many	TRBV7-9	TRBD1	TGTGCCAGCAGCTCCACTCAGGGGGACTATGGCTACACCTTC	CASSSTQGDYGYTF
TRBJ2-2	NA	TRBV30	TRBD1	TGTGCCTGGAGTCTTCTCGACAGGGACACCGGGGAGCTGTTTTTT	CAWSLLDRDTGELFF
TRBJ1-1	NA	TRBV6-5	TRBD1	TGTGCCAGCAGTACATTTCTCGACAGGGTAACCATGAACACTGAAGCTTTCTTT	CASSTFLDRVTMNTEAFF
TRBJ1-6	few	TRBV5-1	NA	TGCGCCAGCAGCCCGACAGTAAGTTCACCCCTCCACTTT	CASSPTVSSPLHF
TRBJ2-7	few	TRBV5-1	NA	TGCGCCAGCAGCTTGGAGGACTACGAGCAGTACTTC	CASSLEDYEQYF
TRBJ2-1	many	TRBV28	TRBD1	TGTGCCAGCAGTTTATGGGGACAGGGGACTTACAATGAGCAGTTCTTC	CASSLWGQGTYNEQFF
TRBJ2-2	few	TRBV6-1	TRBD2	TGTGCCAGCAGTGAGAGCGGGGGACAAACCGGGGAGCTGTTTTTT	CASSESGGQTGELFF
TRBJ2-3	NA	TRBV7-3	TRBD1	TGTGCCAGCAGCTTAGGACAGGGGGATGATACGCAGTATTTT	CASSLGQGDDTQYF
TRBJ2-3	few	TRBV28	TRBD2	TGTGCCAGCAGGGCGGGGGGGGAAGGAGATACGCAGTATTTT	CASRAGGEGDTQYF
TRBJ2-7	many	TRBV6-6	NA	TGTGCCAGCACCCGGGGTCTCGGGACGAGCTCCTACGAGCAGTACTTC	CASTRGLGTSSYEQYF
TRBJ2-1	NA	TRBV9	TRBD2	TGTGCCAGCAGCGTAGATCTTAGCGGGGGGGCTCATGAGCAGTTCTTC	CASSVDLSGGAHEQFF
TRBJ2-7	many	TRBV18	NA	TGTGCCAGCTCACCACCGGAGGGGACCTACGAGCAGTACTTC	CASSPPEGTYEQYF
TRBJ2-1	NA	TRBV6-6	NA	TGTGCCAGCAGTTATCAGGGCCGCTCTGGTAATGAGCAGTTCTTC	CASSYQGRSGNEQFF
TRBJ2-7	many	TRBV7-3	NA	TGTGCCAGCAGCCCCGGGGCGGGCGAGCAGTACTTC	CASSPGAGEQYF
TRBJ2-1	NA	TRBV20-1	TRBD1	TGCAGTGCGTATTTCGGAGCAGGGGGCTTGAATGAGCAGTTCTTC	CSAYFGAGGLNEQFF
TRBJ1-5	few	TRBV6-2/TRBV6-3	NA	TGTGCCAGCAGTTATGACAATCAGCCCCAGCATTTT	CASSYDNQPQHF
TRBJ2-1	few	TRBV5-1	TRBD2	TGCGCCAGCAGCTGGACCGGGACTAGCGGGGTTGGAGAGCAGTTCTTC	CASSWTGTSGVGEQFF
TRBJ1-1	many	TRBV12-3/TRBV12-4	NA	TGTGCCAGCAGCAAAAACCGTATGAACACTGAAGCTTTCTTT	CASSKNRMNTEAFF
TRBJ1-6	few	TRBV13	NA	TGTGCCAGCAGCCTCCGCGGACGCCTGAAGCAGTCACCCCTCCACTTT	CASSLRGRLKQSPLHF
TRBJ2-5	NA	TRBV25-1	NA	TGTGCCAGCAGTGAAGGGGCTAGTCATGAGACCCAGTACTTC	CASSEGASHETQYF
TRBJ2-3	many	TRBV15	NA	TGTGCCACCAGCAGAGCTCTCGGGGGCTCGGATACGCAGTATTTT	CATSRALGGSDTQYF
TRBJ1-1	NA	TRBV20-1	NA	TGCAGTGCTAGTTTGGAGGGGTCGGAAACTGAAGCTTTCTTT	CSASLEGSETEAFF
TRBJ2-5	few	TRBV9	TRBD2	TGTGCCAGCAGCGGGGGGACTAGCGGGAAAGAGACCCAGTACTTC	CASSGGTSGKETQYF
TRBJ2-7	NA	TRBV2	NA	TGTGCCAGCAGTGAATACCAGGGGTCATCCTACGAGCAGTACTTC	CASSEYQGSSYEQYF
TRBJ2-7	NA	TRBV12-3/TRBV12-4	NA	TGTGCCAGCAGCACGACCCTGTACTTCTACGAGCAGTACTTC	CASSTTLYFYEQYF
TRBJ2-3	NA	TRBV3-1	TRBD2	TGTGCCAGCAGCCAAGAGGGTACTAGCGTAGGCACAGATACGCAGTATTTT	CASSQEGTSVGTDTQYF
TRBJ2-1	few	TRBV12-5	NA	TGTGCTAGTGGTTCCAACCTTACAAGGAATGAGCAGTTCTTC	CASGSNLTRNEQFF
TRBJ2-5	few	TRBV29-1	NA	TGCAGCGTTGAAGATCATCCCAGAGAGACCCAGTACTTC	CSVEDHPRETQYF
TRBJ2-1	NA	TRBV28	NA	TGTGCCAGCAGCTACCCCGCCGACAGAGCCAATGAGCAGTTCTTC	CASSYPADRANEQFF
TRBJ2-5	NA	TRBV7-3	NA	TGTGCCAGCAGCTTAACAATCCAAGAGACCCAGTACTTC	CASSLTIQETQYF
TRBJ1-2	many	TRBV10-3	NA	TGTGCCATCAGTGAGGGAGGGATTAACTATGGCTACACCTTC	CAISEGGINYGYTF
TRBJ2-3	few	TRBV5-1	NA	TGCGCCAGCAGCTCCCTTGTGGGGGAAGGTACAGATACGCAGTATTTT	CASSSLVGEGTDTQYF
TRBJ1-6	few	TRBV19	TRBD1	TGTGCCAGTAGTAACCGGGACAGCTATAATTCACCCCTCCACTTT	CASSNRDSYNSPLHF
TRBJ2-1	few	TRBV28	NA	TGTGCCAGCAGCCCCCCTGCTGTACATGAGCAGTTCTTC	CASSPPAVHEQFF
TRBJ2-5	many	TRBV28	NA	TGTGCCAGCAGGTACCAAGAGACCCAGTACTTC	CASRYQETQYF
TRBJ2-3	NA	TRBV5-1	TRBD2	TGCGCCAGCAGCTTGTCTAGCGGAGGCACAGATACGCAGTATTTT	CASSLSSGGTDTQYF
TRBJ2-1	few	TRBV28	TRBD1	TGTGCCACCAGGGGGCCCTACAATGAGCAGTTCTTC	CATRGPYNEQFF
TRBJ2-1	NA	TRBV7-9	NA	TGTGCCAGCAGTCTAGATGGGGGCACCTACAATGAGCAGTTCTTC	CASSLDGGTYNEQFF
TRBJ2-4	few	TRBV7-2	NA	TGTGCCAGCAGCTCGACAGAAATGAGATTTCAGTACTTC	CASSSTEMRFQYF
TRBJ1-6	NA	TRBV7-3	NA	TGTGCCAGCAGCTTAATAAATGATTCACCCCTCCACTTT	CASSLINDSPLHF
TRBJ1-2	NA	TRBV29-1	NA	TGCAGCGTCCCTACCTCGGGTCCCGCTAACTATGGCTACACCTTC	CSVPTSGPANYGYTF
TRBJ2-3	NA	TRBV7-2	TRBD2	TGTGCCAGCAGCTTAGCCAGCGGGGGGGCGGAAGATACGCAGTATTTT	CASSLASGGAEDTQYF
TRBJ2-7	few	TRBV6-2/TRBV6-3	TRBD1	TGTGCCAGCAGTTCCCCGACCGGGACAGGGACCTACGAGCAGTACTTC	CASSSPTGTGTYEQYF